A single sample is the source of the 12 T cell receptor beta chains below, sequenced in a study of technical replicates of blood from a handful of donors. Clones were sequenced by immunoSEQ multiplex PCR, and TCRdb holds only the in-frame ones, with some missing. The top ten hold 0.34% of the sample, which has some 87,000 clones, around 96% seen once. The specimen was T cells isolated from PBMCs. The receptors were gathered from a human donor in good health.

The rearrangement uses TRBV4-2 and TRBJ2-1, with 10 nucleotides matching TRBD2. V was clipped by 0 bases and J by 4 bases; unmatched bases: 3. The CDR3 loop spans 16 amino acids. CDR1 and CDR2 (germline): LGHNA, YNFKEQ. This chain's CDR3 is CASSQEGLADYNEQFF. CDR3 in DNA: TGTGCCAGCAGCCAAGAAGGACTAGCGGATTACAATGAGCAGTTCTTC.

This clone appeared once. The rearrangement joins TRBV9 to TRBJ1-5; TRBD1 matches at 9 bases. The CDR3 runs 15 residues. The V gene end was trimmed by 2 bases and the J gene end by 6 bases; junction bases not matched to a gene: 6. Germline V CDR1 and CDR2: SGDLS, YYNGEE. The CDR3 sequence is CASSVGQGSSQPQHF. CDR3 coding DNA: TGTGCCAGCAGCGTGGGACAGGGCTCAAGTCAGCCCCAGCATTTT.

CDR3: CASSAAGRNEQFF. CDR3 nucleotide sequence: TGTGCCAGCAGCGCAGCGGGACGGAATGAGCAGTTCTTC. This chain joins TRBV27 and TRBJ2-1; 7 bases line up with TRBD2. CDR3 length equals 13 residues. Germline lookup yields CDR1 MNHEY and CDR2 SMNVEV (reference sequence). Trimming cost V 6 bases and J 7 bases; bases outside gene matches: 6.

The chain has TRBV19 and TRBJ2-7; TRBD2 might be the D (6 bases). Trimming took off 5 bases at V and 3 bases at J, with 14 bases between the two ends. Germline lookup yields CDR1 LNHDA and CDR2 SQIVND (reference sequence). The CDR3 loop spans 14 amino acids. CDR3 amino acids: CASSPIADHYEQYF. Here the CDR3 DNA reads TGTGCCAGTAGTCCAATAGCGGACCACTACGAGCAGTACTTC.

The chain links TRBV28 to TRBJ1-2; perhaps TRBD1 as D (6 bases). Germline V gene sequence: CDR1 MDHEN, CDR2 SYDVKM. With 6 bases removed from V and 6 bases from J, the gap between germline ends came to 17 bases. The CDR3 runs to 14 residues. CDR3 in amino acids: CASSPGVKLDGYTF. CDR3 nucleotide sequence: TGTGCCAGCAGCCCAGGGGTTAAGTTAGATGGCTACACCTTC.

This chain joins TRBV9 and TRBJ1-2, with 9 bases fitting TRBD1. This CDR3 spans 14 amino acids. V dropped 2 bases and J dropped 8; count of bases not matched to a gene: 7. Per the germline V gene, CDR1 is SGDLS and CDR2 is YYNGEE. The CDR3 region has the DNA TGTGCCAGCAGCGTCGATACAGGGGGCGACGGCTACACCTTC. Amino acids: CASSVDTGGDGYTF.

CDR3 loop: CASSVNYEQYF. The CDR3 DNA reads as TGTGCCAGCAGCGTAAACTACGAGCAGTACTTC. The chain uses TRBV25-1 and TRBJ2-7; D gene unclear. CDR3 length: 11 amino acids. V was cut by 6 bases and J by 3 bases, with 6 bases left in between. Germline values: CDR1 MGHDK, CDR2 SYGVNS.

The rearrangement links TRBV2 to TRBJ1-1, with D unclear. Germline loops: CDR1 SNHLY, CDR2 FYNNEI. The CDR3 loop spans 13 amino acids. Trimming left V 3 bases short and J 1 base short, with 6 bases between. CDR3 residues: CASSDNTNTEAFF. CDR3 nucleotides: TGTGCCAGCAGTGATAACACGAACACTGAAGCTTTCTTT.

This sequence joins TRBV7-3 and TRBJ2-3; 13 nucleotides match TRBD2. The CDR3 runs 16 residues. Germline CDR1 SGHTA, CDR2 FQGTGA. Trimming cost V 5 bases and J 3 bases; bases outside gene matches: 5. This CDR3 is CASSGRLAGGTDTQYF. The CDR3 DNA sequence: TGTGCCAGCAGCGGGCGACTAGCGGGAGGAACAGATACGCAGTATTTT.

This chain connects TRBV6-1 to TRBJ2-1, with TRBD2 identical over 8 bases. The length of the CDR3 is 15 residues. Germline CDR1 reads MNHNS; CDR2 reads SASEGT. V dropped 5 bases and J dropped 5; count of bases not matched to a gene: 8. This CDR3 is CASSPGLGIDNEQFF. The DNA of the CDR3 is TGTGCCAGCAGTCCGGGACTAGGGATCGACAATGAGCAGTTCTTC.

Details on this clone: Its ends do not fully match the called genes, so a read error is possible. The V and J genes are TRBV7-7 and TRBJ2-1; no clear D gene. The germline V gene encodes CDR1 SSHAT and CDR2 FNYEAQ (reference sequence). The CDR3 spans 17 residues. Here the CDR3 DNA reads TGTGCTAGCAGCTTAAAGGTGTTTACGGGTTCCTACAATGAGCAGTTCTTC. It specifies CASSLKVFTGSYNEQFF.

The CDR3 sequence: CSAPKRYEQYF. CDR3 sequence (DNA): TGCAGTGCCCCCAAGCGGTACGAGCAGTACTTC. The gene calls are TRBV20-1 and TRBJ2-7, with D tentatively TRBD2 (5 bases). V was clipped by 6 bases and J by 4 bases, with 10 bases between them. Germline V gives CDR1 DFQATT, CDR2 SNEGSKA (reference sequence). The CDR3 covers 11 residues.